Below, 21 T cell receptor beta chains from the same sample are listed, as sequenced in a study of blood T cell repertoires in COVID-19. Clones were sequenced by immunoSEQ multiplex PCR, and TCRdb holds only the in-frame ones, with some missing. The profile shows around 210,000 clones, approximately 87% of them singletons. The sample was peripheral blood. The receptor source for this set is a woman in her 70s with acute or convalescent COVID-19.

CDR3 sequence reads: CASSQDEVNTEAFF. For the CDR3, the DNA is TGTGCCAGCAGCCAAGATGAGGTAAACACTGAAGCTTTCTTT. The gene calls are TRBV3-1 (or the pseudogene TRBV3-2) and TRBJ1-1, with D unresolved. Per the germline V gene, CDR1 is LGHDT and CDR2 is YNNKEL (reference sequence). The germline V and J ends were trimmed by 0 bases and 2 bases, with 7 bases remaining between them. The CDR3 spans 14 residues.

This sequence joins TRBV11-2 and TRBJ2-2, with D unresolved. CDR3 size: 16 residues. Looked up from germline, CDR1 is SGHAT and CDR2 is FQNNGV. Trimming cost V 1 base and J 2 bases, with 11 bases left between them. This CDR3 reads CASSLVKPYNTGELFF. CDR3 DNA: TGTGCCAGCAGCTTAGTTAAGCCCTATAACACCGGGGAGCTGTTTTTT.

The rearrangement links TRBV19 to TRBJ1-1, with 8 nucleotides matching TRBD1. Germline CDR1 is LNHDA and CDR2 is SQIVND (reference sequence). The CDR3 is made up of 12 amino acids. V was pared by 5 bases and J by 8 bases, with 4 bases of the junction left unmatched. The CDR3 DNA is TGTGCCAGTAGTGCTAGGACAGGGGAAGCTTTCTTT. Translated: CASSARTGEAFF.

The sample holds one count of this clone. This sequence joins TRBV6-5 and TRBJ1-6, with TRBD1 matching over 9 bases. Unmatched junction bases numbered 10, after V lost 4 bases and J lost 9 bases. The germline CDR1 and CDR2 sequences are MNHEY and SVGAGI. The CDR3 runs to 16 residues. The CDR3 loop is CASSSGQGKGISPLHF. The CDR3 bases are TGTGCCAGCAGTTCCGGACAGGGGAAAGGGATTTCACCCCTCCACTTT.

The gene calls are TRBV29-1 and TRBJ1-1; D is undetermined. Trimming removed 7 bases from V and 1 base from J, with 10 bases in between. Germline V gene lookup returns CDR1 SQVTM and CDR2 ANQGSEA. The CDR3 has 12 amino acids. CDR3 nucleotide sequence: TGCAGCGCTGCGACACCGAACACTGAAGCTTTCTTT. Protein: CSAATPNTEAFF.

This clone turned up a few times. V and J are TRBV29-1 and TRBJ1-1, with 8 bases aligning to TRBD1. The CDR3 is made up of 14 amino acids. Looked up from germline, CDR1 is SQVTM and CDR2 is ANQGSEA. The ends lost 2 bases at V and 1 base at J; junction bases unmatched: 3. In DNA form, the CDR3 reads TGCAGCGTTGAACAGGGGGCGCAGAACACTGAAGCTTTCTTT. Its translation is CSVEQGAQNTEAFF. The variable domain in full, completed from reference TRBV29-1 and TRBJ1-1, reads SAVISQKPSRDICQRGTSLTIQCQVDSQVTMMFWYRQQPGQSLTLIATANQGSEATYESGFVIDKFPISRPNLTFSTLTVSNMSPEDSSIYLCSVEQGAQNTEAFFGQGTRLTVV.

The chain uses TRBV5-1 and TRBJ1-2; a possible D gene is TRBD1 (6 bases). CDR3 size: 14 residues. Germline V gene data show CDR1 as SGHRS and CDR2 as YFSETQ. The V end was cut by 4 bases, the J end by 2 bases, with 12 bases between. CDR3 DNA: TGCGCCAGCAGCCCACCTACAGGGAACTATGGCTACACCTTC. This codes for CASSPPTGNYGYTF.

The chain links TRBV5-5 to TRBJ2-3, with TRBD1 matching over 7 bases. The trim removed 5 bases at V and 4 bases at J, leaving 7 bases unmatched. This CDR3 is 14 amino acids long. Germline CDR1 and CDR2: SGHKS and YYEKEE (reference sequence). The CDR3 loop reads CASRRTQGADTQYF. DNA for the CDR3: TGTGCCAGCAGGCGCACCCAGGGGGCAGATACGCAGTATTTT.

V and J are TRBV4-1 and TRBJ1-5, with D possibly matching TRBD1 (5 bases). V dropped 4 bases and J dropped 2 bases, with 9 bases sitting between them. The CDR3 has 14 residues. The germline V gene encodes CDR1 MGHRA and CDR2 YSYEKL. In nucleotides, the CDR3 is TGCGCCAGCAGCCCCCCACAGGGCAATCAGCCCCAGCATTTT. Amino acids: CASSPPQGNQPQHF.

The CDR3 is CASSNLPDGNGYTF. The CDR3 nucleotides read TGTGCCAGCAGTAATCTCCCTGACGGGAATGGCTACACCTTC. The chain employs TRBV6-6 and TRBJ1-2; D is undetermined. The CDR3 has 14 amino acids. V lost 5 bases and J 6 bases, leaving 16 bases between the germline ends. The V gene's germline CDR1 is MNHNY and CDR2 SVGAGI (reference sequence).

The gene calls are TRBV5-4 and TRBJ2-2; the D gene is possibly TRBD2 (5 bases). The CDR3 sequence is 16 residues long. The V end was cut by 3 bases, the J end by 0 bases, with 12 bases between. Germline V gene data show CDR1 as SGHNT and CDR2 as YYREEE (reference sequence). CDR3 sequence (DNA): TGTGCCAGCAGCTCGCAGAGGGTAACGAACACCGGGGAGCTGTTTTTT. This gives the protein CASSSQRVTNTGELFF. The full variable domain, completed using reference TRBV5-4 and TRBJ2-2, is ETGVTQSPTHLIKTRGQQVTLRCSSQSGHNTVSWYQQALGQGPQFIFQYYREEENGRGNFPPRFSGLQFPNYSSELNVNALELDDSALYLCASSSQRVTNTGELFFGEGSRLTVL.

The CDR3 reads CASSPVGRGRSGELFF. CDR3 in DNA: TGTGCCAGCAGCCCCGTAGGTCGGGGGAGGTCCGGGGAGCTGTTTTTT. The J gene is TRBJ2-2, the V gene TRBV6-2 or TRBV6-3, with D possibly TRBD2 on 6 matching bases. CDR3 length equals 16 residues. Trimming pared 6 bases from V and 6 bases from J, leaving 20 bases between. Looked up from germline, CDR1 is MNHEY and CDR2 is SVGEGT.

This clone has a single count. The chain carries TRBV7-3 and TRBJ2-2; no clear D. This CDR3 has 16 amino acids. The germline CDR1 and CDR2 sequences are SGHTA and FQGTGA. The ends were cut back, 0 bases at V and 5 bases at J, with 13 bases in the middle. The CDR3, as DNA: TGTGCCAGCAGCTTAACCCCGGGTCTAAGGACCGGGGAGCTGTTTTTT. It codes for CASSLTPGLRTGELFF.

The chain employs TRBV10-1 and TRBJ2-1; the match to TRBD2 covers 13 bases. Germline-derived CDR1 and CDR2 are WNHNN and SYGVQD (reference sequence). V was pared by 3 bases and J by 7 bases, with 18 bases of the junction left unmatched. CDR3 length: 20 residues. This chain's CDR3 is CASSDLPGLAGTGAQNEQFF. The CDR3, as DNA: TGCGCCAGCAGTGACCTACCGGGACTAGCGGGAACTGGGGCCCAGAATGAGCAGTTCTTC.

This chain uses TRBV5-1 with TRBJ2-1; D may be TRBD2 (7 bases). Germline-derived CDR1 and CDR2 are SGHRS and YFSETQ. V gave up 1 base and J gave up 5 bases, with 13 bases separating them. The CDR3 extends over 15 amino acids. The CDR3, as DNA: TGCGCCAGCAGCTTGCTTGCGGGGGCTGACAATGAGCAGTTCTTC. This sequence encodes CASSLLAGADNEQFF. The full variable domain, completed using reference TRBV5-1 and TRBJ2-1, is KAGVTQTPRYLIKTRGQQVTLSCSPISGHRSVSWYQQTPGQGLQFLFEYFSETQRNKGNFPGRFSGRQFSNSRSEMNVSTLELGDSALYLCASSLLAGADNEQFFGPGTRLTVL.

The chain uses TRBV5-6 and TRBJ1-5; a weak D match, TRBD1 (5 bases). CDR3 length equals 15 residues. Trimming removed 2 bases at V and 6 bases at J, with 15 bases between. Germline CDR1 reads SGHDT; CDR2 reads YYEEEE. CDR3 sequence reads: CASSFRRGLSQPQHF. CDR3 in DNA: TGTGCCAGCAGCTTCCGGAGGGGATTAAGTCAGCCCCAGCATTTT.

The chain joins TRBV5-1 to TRBJ2-1; the match to TRBD1 covers 10 bases. The CDR3 contains 15 residues. V was pared by 1 base and J by 6 bases, with 4 bases of the junction left unmatched. Germline CDR1 is SGHRS and CDR2 is YFSETQ. CDR3 in amino acids: CASSLKGDRGNEQFF. The CDR3 coding sequence is TGCGCCAGCAGCTTGAAGGGGGACAGGGGCAATGAGCAGTTCTTC.

This chain uses TRBV2 with TRBJ2-7, with D tentatively TRBD1 (5 bases). The CDR3 runs 14 residues. Trimming left V 8 bases short and J 1 base short, with 15 bases between. CDR1 is SNHLY and CDR2 is FYNNEI in the germline V gene. DNA for the CDR3: TGTGCCAGCGGGGAAAGGGGCGGATCCTACGAGCAGTACTTC. Translating it yields CASGERGGSYEQYF.

The J gene is TRBJ2-7, the V gene TRBV2, with 9 bases matching TRBD1. The CDR3 consists of 11 residues. Looked up from germline, CDR1 is SNHLY and CDR2 is FYNNEI. V gave up 10 bases and J gave up 13 bases; unmatched junction bases: 11. Here the CDR3 reads CATRLGTGQYF. In DNA, the CDR3 is TGTGCCACCAGACTCGGGACAGGGCAATACTTC.

This clone was counted once. The V gene is TRBV7-9, the J gene TRBJ2-7; 10 bases align to TRBD2. The CDR3 sequence is 15 residues long. The trim removed 4 bases at V and 3 bases at J, leaving 6 bases unmatched. The germline gives CDR1 SEHNR, CDR2 FQNEAQ (reference sequence). The DNA for the CDR3 is TGTGCCAGCAGCTCAAGCGGGAGGGTCGGCTACGAGCAGTACTTC. This sequence encodes CASSSSGRVGYEQYF.

The chain carries TRBV20-1 and TRBJ1-2; the D is unclear. CDR1 is DFQATT and CDR2 is SNEGSKA in the germline V gene (reference sequence). The CDR3 totals 13 residues. The ends were cut back, 3 bases at V and 0 bases at J, with 8 bases in the middle. Here the CDR3 DNA reads TGCAGTGCTAGTAATAGCCCTAACTATGGCTACACCTTC. Amino acids: CSASNSPNYGYTF.